This T cell receptor beta chain was documented in a study of CD8+ T cells in alopecia areata. Study findings and constraints: Significant decreases in scalp clonality and expanded CD8+ clones followed tofacitinib treatment. It was less clear whether patients shared TCRs than it was in mice, possibly because of HLA. The study found that many expanded lesional clones persisted in scalp and blood during tofacitinib.

RNA was extracted and reverse transcribed into cDNA as the sequencing template. The repertoire was sequenced with immunoSEQ multiplex PCR; TCRdb's copy has only in-frame clones and lacks some. The sample lists some 100,000 clones, around 47% occurring once. The sample holds one count of this clone. What it recognizes is unknown. The trim removed 2 bases at V and 4 bases at J, leaving 8 bases unmatched. This CDR3 contains 15 residues. Treatment noted: oral pan-JAK inhibitor, 5-10 mg twice daily. Alopecia areata patients gave lesional scalp punch biopsies and peripheral blood samples. The clonotype originates from a human donor with alopecia areata. The V and J genes are TRBV23-1 and TRBJ2-7; TRBD1 matches at 7 bases. TRBV23-1 is given ORF status, its function remaining uncertain. Material: CD8+ T cells sorted from blood, obtained at week 24, from a patient treated with tofacitinib. The CDR3 DNA reads as TGCGCCAGCAGTCAAGCTGAAGAACAGGGGTACGAGCAGTACTTC. It codes for CASSQAEEQGYEQYF.